This T cell receptor (beta chain) was identified during a study of T-cell reconstitution after alpha-beta-depleted transplantation in children. The study, taken as a whole, reports: High day-60 TCRbeta diversity in some patients came from surviving recipient T cells and thymic progenitors.

In regard to this clonotype: Its antigen remains unidentified.

Trimming took 4 bases from V and 2 from J; bases not matched to a gene: 8. The CDR3 is 17 residues long. CDR1 is SGHTA, CDR2 FQGNSA, per germline. Unique molecular identifiers featured in how the TCRbeta library was prepared. TCRdb used MiXCR to reprocess the PCR reads, holding one entry per CDR3 protein. Of hundreds of thousands of distinct CDR3 sequences listed, around 15% are singletons. This sequence was found in a male patient aged 2 to 9 who had a stem cell transplant for acute lymphoblastic leukemia, so the T cells may come from the graft donor. Specimen: PBMCs, mostly from graft donor cells, collected 360 days after TCRalphabeta/CD19-depleted stem cell transplant. V usage is TRBV7-2 and J usage is TRBJ2-7; 13 bases are a match to TRBD2. The DNA for the CDR3 is TGTGCCAGCAGCTCGACTAGCGGGAGGAGTTGGGCCTACGAGCAGTACTTC. Protein: CASSSTSGRSWAYEQYF. Variable domain in full (rest from reference TRBV7-2 and TRBJ2-7): GAGVSQSPSNKVTEKGKDVELRCDPISGHTALYWYRQSLGQGLEFLIYFQGNSAPDKSGLPSDRFSAERTGGSVSTLTIQRTQQEDSAVYLCASSSTSGRSWAYEQYFGPGTRLTVT.